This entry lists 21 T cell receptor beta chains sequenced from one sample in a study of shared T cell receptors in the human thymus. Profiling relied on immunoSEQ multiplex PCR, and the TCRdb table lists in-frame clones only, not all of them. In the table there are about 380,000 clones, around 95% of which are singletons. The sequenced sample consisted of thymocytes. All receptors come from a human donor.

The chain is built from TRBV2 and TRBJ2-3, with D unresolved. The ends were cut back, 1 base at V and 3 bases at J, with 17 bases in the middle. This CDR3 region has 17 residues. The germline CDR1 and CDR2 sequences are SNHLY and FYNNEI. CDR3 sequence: CASSEGKDPDRTDTQYF. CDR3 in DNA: TGTGCCAGCAGTGAAGGGAAGGACCCTGATAGGACAGATACGCAGTATTTT.

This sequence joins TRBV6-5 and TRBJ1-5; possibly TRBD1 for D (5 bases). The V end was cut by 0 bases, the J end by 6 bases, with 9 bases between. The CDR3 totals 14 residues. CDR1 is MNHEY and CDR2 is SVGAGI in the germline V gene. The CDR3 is CASSYSTGGQPQHF. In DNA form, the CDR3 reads TGTGCCAGCAGTTACTCGACTGGGGGTCAGCCCCAGCATTTT.

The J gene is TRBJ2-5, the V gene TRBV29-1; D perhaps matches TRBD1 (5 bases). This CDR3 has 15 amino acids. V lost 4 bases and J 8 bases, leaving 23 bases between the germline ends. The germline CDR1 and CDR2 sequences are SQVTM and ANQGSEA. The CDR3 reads CSVAPGRTDQGTQYF. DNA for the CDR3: TGCAGCGTTGCCCCAGGGCGCACAGACCAGGGCACCCAGTACTTC.

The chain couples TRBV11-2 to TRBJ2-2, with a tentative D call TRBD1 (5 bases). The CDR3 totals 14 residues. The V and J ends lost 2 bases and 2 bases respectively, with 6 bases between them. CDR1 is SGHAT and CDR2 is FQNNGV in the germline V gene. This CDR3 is CASSLQGNTGELFF. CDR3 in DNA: TGTGCCAGCAGCTTACAGGGAAACACCGGGGAGCTGTTTTTT.

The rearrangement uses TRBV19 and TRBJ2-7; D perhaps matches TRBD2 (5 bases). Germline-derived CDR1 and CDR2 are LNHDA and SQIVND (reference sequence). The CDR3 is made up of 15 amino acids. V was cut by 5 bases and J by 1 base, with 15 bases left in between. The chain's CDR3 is CASSSGTALSYEQYF. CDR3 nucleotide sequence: TGTGCCAGTAGTTCGGGAACGGCTCTATCCTACGAGCAGTACTTC.

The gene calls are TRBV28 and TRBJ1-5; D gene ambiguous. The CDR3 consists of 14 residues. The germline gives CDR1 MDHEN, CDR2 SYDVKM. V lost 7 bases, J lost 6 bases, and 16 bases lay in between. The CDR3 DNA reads TGTGCCAGCACAAGGGCCGGGCGGGGTCAGCCCCAGCATTTT. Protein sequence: CASTRAGRGQPQHF.

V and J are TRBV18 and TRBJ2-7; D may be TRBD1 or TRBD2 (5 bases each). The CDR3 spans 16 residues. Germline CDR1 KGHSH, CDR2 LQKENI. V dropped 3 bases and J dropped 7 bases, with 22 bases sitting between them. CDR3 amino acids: CASSPPSTRDVLEQYF. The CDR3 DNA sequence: TGTGCCAGCTCACCCCCCTCTACCCGGGACGTTCTGGAGCAGTACTTC.

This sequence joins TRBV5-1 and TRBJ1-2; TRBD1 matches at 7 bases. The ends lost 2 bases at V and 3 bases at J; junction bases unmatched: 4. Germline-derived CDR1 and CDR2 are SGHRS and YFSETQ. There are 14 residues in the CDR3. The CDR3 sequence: CASSFPGGYYGYTF. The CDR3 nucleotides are TGCGCCAGCAGCTTTCCAGGGGGGTACTATGGCTACACCTTC. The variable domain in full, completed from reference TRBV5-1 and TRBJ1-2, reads KAGVTQTPRYLIKTRGQQVTLSCSPISGHRSVSWYQQTPGQGLQFLFEYFSETQRNKGNFPGRFSGRQFSNSRSEMNVSTLELGDSALYLCASSFPGGYYGYTFGSGTRLTVV.

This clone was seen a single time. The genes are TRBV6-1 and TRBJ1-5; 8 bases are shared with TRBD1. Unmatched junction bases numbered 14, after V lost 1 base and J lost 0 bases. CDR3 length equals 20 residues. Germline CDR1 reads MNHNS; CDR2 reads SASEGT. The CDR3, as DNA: TGTGCCAGCAGTGAAGTTTTAGCGGTGACAGGGGTCCGTAGCAATCAGCCCCAGCATTTT. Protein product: CASSEVLAVTGVRSNQPQHF.

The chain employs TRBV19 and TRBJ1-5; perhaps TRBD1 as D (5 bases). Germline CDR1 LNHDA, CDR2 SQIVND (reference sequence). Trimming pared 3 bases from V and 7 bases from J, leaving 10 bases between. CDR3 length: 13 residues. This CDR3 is CASSMGDNQPQHF. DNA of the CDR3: TGTGCCAGTAGTATGGGGGATAACCAGCCCCAGCATTTT.

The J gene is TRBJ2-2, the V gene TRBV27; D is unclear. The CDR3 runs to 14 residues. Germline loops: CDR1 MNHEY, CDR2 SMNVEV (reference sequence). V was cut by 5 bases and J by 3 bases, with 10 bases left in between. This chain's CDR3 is CASSPLEDTGELFF. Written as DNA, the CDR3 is TGTGCCAGCAGTCCATTAGAGGACACCGGGGAGCTGTTTTTT.

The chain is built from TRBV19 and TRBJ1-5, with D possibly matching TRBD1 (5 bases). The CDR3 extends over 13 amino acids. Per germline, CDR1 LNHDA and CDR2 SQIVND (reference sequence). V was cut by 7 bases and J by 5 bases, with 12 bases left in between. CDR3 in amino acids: CASTDRPYQPQHF. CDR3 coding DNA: TGTGCCAGTACAGACAGACCTTATCAGCCCCAGCATTTT.

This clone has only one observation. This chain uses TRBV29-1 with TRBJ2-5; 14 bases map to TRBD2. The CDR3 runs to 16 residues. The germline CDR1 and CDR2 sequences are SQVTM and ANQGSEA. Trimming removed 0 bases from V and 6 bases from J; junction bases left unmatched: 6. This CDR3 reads CSVEDWTSGRRKTQYF. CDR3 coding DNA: TGCAGCGTTGAAGATTGGACTAGCGGGAGGCGAAAGACCCAGTACTTC.

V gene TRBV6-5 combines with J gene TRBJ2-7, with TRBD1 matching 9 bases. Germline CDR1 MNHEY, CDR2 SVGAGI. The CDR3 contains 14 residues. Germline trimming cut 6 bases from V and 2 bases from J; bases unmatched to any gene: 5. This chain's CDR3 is CASSSGTGTYEQYF. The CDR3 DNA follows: TGTGCCAGCAGCTCCGGGACAGGGACCTACGAGCAGTACTTC.

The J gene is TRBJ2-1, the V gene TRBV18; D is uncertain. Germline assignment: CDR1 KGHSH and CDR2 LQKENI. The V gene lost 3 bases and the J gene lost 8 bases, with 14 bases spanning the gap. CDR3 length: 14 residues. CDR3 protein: CASSPTGTLDEQFF. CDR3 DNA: TGTGCCAGCTCACCGACTGGTACGTTGGATGAGCAGTTCTTC.

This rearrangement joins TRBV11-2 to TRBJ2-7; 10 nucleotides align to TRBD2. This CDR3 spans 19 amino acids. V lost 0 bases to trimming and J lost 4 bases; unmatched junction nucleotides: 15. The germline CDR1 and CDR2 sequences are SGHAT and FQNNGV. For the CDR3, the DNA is TGTGCCAGCAGCTTAGAAGGGCGACTAGCGGGTCTCCCCCTTTACGAGCAGTACTTC. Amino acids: CASSLEGRLAGLPLYEQYF.

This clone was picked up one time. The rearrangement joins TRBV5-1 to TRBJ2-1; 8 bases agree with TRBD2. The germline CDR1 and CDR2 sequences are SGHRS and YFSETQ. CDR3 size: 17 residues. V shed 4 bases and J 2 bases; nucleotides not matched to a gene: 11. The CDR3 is CASSQLGQRGPYNEQFF. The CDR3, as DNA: TGCGCCAGCAGCCAACTAGGACAGCGGGGGCCCTACAATGAGCAGTTCTTC.

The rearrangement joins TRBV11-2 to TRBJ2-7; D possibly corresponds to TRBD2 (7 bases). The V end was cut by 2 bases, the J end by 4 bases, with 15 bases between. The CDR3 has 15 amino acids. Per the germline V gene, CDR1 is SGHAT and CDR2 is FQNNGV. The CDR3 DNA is TGTGCCAGCAGCTTAACTGTTGAGGGGGGGTACGAGCAGTACTTC. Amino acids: CASSLTVEGGYEQYF.

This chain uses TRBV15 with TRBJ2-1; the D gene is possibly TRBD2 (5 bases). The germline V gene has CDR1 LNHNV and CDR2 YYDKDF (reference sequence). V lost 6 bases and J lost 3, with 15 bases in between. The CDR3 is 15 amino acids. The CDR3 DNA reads TGTGCCACCAGTTGGCGCGGGCAGAGCTACAATGAGCAGTTCTTC. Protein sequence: CATSWRGQSYNEQFF.

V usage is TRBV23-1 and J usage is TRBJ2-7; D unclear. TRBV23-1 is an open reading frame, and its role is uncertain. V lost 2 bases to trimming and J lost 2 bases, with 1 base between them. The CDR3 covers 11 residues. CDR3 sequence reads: CASSQAYEQYF. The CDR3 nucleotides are TGCGCCAGCAGTCAAGCCTACGAGCAGTACTTC.

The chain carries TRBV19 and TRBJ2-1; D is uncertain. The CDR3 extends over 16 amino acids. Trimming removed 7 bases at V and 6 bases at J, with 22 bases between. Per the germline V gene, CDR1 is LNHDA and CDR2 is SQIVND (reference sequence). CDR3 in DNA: TGTGCCAGTAAAGATTCCGGGCCCCGGGCAAGCAATGAGCAGTTCTTC. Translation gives CASKDSGPRASNEQFF.